One T cell receptor (beta chain) is described in this entry. The data stem from a study of T cells in Graves' hyperthyroidism and ophthalmopathy. TCR beta CDR3 sequences were amplified from RNA transcripts. TCR CDR3 underwent first-round RT-PCR with the HTBI primer set. Via MiXCR, TCRdb re-called the multiplex PCR reads, giving one row per CDR3 protein. This table holds 540,000 or so distinct CDR3 sequences, roughly 14% found once. Trimming left V 5 bases short and J 5 bases short, with 11 bases between. Germline V lookup: CDR1 SGHTA, CDR2 FQGNSA. There are 13 residues in the CDR3. Sequenced input: blood. This TCR was recovered from a woman aged 30 to 39 with Graves' hyperthyroidism. The chain joins TRBV7-2 to TRBJ2-3; no definite D call. CDR3 amino acids: CASSALWRDTQYF. The CDR3 nucleotides read TGTGCCAGCAGCGCCTTGTGGCGAGATACGCAGTATTTT.